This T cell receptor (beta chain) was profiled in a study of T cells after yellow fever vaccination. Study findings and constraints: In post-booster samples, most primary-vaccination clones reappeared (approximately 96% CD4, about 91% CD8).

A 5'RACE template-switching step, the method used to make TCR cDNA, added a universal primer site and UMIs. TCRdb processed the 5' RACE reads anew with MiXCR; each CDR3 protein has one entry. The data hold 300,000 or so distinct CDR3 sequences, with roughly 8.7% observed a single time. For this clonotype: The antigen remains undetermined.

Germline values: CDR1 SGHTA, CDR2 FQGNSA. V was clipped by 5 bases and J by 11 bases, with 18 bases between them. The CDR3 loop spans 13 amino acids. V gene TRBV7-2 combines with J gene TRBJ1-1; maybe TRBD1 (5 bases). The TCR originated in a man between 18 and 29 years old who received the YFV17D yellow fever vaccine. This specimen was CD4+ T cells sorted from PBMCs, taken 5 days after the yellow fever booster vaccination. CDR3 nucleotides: TGTGCCAGCAGCCACCGAAGTGAGGGGCTGGCTTTCTTT. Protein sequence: CASSHRSEGLAFF.